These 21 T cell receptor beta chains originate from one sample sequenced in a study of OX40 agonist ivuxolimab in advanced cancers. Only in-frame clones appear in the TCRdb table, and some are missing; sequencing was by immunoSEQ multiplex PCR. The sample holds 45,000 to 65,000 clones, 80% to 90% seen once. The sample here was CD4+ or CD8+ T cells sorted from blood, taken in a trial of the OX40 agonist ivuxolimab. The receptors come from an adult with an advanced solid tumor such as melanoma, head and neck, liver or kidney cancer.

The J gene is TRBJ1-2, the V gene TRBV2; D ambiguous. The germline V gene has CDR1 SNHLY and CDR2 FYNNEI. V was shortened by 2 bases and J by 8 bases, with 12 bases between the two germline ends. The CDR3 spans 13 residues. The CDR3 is CASSERTGIGYTF. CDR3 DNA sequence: TGTGCCAGCAGTGAAAGAACGGGAATAGGCTACACCTTC.

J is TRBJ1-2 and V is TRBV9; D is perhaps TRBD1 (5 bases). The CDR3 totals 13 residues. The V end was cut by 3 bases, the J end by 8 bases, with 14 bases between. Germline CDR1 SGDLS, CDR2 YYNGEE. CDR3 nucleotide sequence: TGTGCCAGCAGCGAGGACAATGGGTACGGCTACACCTTC. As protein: CASSEDNGYGYTF.

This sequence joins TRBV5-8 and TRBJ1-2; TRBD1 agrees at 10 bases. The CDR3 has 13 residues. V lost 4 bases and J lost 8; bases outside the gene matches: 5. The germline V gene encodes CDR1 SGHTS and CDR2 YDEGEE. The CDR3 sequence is CASSPDRGRGYTF. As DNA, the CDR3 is TGTGCCAGCAGCCCCGACAGGGGGCGAGGCTACACCTTC.

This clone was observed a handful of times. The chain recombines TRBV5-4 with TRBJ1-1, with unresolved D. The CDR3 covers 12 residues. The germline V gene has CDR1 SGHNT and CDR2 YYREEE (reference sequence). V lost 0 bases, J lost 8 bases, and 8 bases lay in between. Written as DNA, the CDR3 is TGTGCCAGCAGCTTGGAAGGCTTGGAAGCTTTCTTT. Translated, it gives CASSLEGLEAFF. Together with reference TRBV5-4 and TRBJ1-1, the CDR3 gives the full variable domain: ETGVTQSPTHLIKTRGQQVTLRCSSQSGHNTVSWYQQALGQGPQFIFQYYREEENGRGNFPPRFSGLQFPNYSSELNVNALELDDSALYLCASSLEGLEAFFGQGTRLTVV.

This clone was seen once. The CDR3 nucleotides read TGTGCCAGCTCACCAGCACGGGGACTCTACGAGCAGTACTTC. Translating it yields CASSPARGLYEQYF. J is TRBJ2-5 and V is TRBV18; perhaps TRBD2 as D (6 bases). With the DNA end fitting TRBJ2-7 better, the J assignment may be wrong. Germline-derived CDR1 and CDR2 are KGHSH and LQKENI. CDR3 length equals 14 residues.

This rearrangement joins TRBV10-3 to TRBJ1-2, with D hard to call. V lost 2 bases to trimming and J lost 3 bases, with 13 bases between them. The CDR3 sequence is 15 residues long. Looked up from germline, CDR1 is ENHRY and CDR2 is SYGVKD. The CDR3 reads CAISEPAGRDYGYTF. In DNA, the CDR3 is TGTGCCATCAGTGAGCCGGCCGGACGGGACTATGGCTACACCTTC.

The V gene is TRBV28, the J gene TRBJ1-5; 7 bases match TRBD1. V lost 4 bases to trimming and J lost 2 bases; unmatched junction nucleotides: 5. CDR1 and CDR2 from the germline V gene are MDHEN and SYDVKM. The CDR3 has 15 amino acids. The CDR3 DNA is TGTGCCAGCAGTTCGGGACAGATAGGCAATCAGCCCCAGCATTTT. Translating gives CASSSGQIGNQPQHF. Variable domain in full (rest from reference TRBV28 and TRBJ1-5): DVKVTQSSRYLVKRTGEKVFLECVQDMDHENMFWYRQDPGLGLRLIYFSYDVKMKEKGDIPEGYSVSREKKERFSLILESASTNQTSMYLCASSSGQIGNQPQHFGDGTRLSIL.

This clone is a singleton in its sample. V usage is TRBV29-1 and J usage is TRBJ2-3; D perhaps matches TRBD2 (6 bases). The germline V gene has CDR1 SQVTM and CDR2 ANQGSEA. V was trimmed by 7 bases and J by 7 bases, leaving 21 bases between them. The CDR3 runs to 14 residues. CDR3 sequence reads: CSAAGLAVGNTQYF. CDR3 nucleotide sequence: TGCAGCGCCGCGGGGCTGGCCGTTGGGAATACGCAGTATTTT.

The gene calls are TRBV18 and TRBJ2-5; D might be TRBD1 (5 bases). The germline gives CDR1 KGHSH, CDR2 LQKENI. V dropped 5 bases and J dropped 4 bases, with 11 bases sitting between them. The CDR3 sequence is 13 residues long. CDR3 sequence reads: CASSSDTGETQYF. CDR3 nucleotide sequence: TGTGCCAGCTCATCGGACACAGGAGAGACCCAGTACTTC.

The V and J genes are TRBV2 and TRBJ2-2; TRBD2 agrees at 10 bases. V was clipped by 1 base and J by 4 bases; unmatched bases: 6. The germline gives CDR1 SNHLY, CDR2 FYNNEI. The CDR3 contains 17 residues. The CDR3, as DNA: TGTGCCAGCAGTGAAGATAGCGGGGGGTTCGGCACCGGGGAGCTGTTTTTT. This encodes CASSEDSGGFGTGELFF.

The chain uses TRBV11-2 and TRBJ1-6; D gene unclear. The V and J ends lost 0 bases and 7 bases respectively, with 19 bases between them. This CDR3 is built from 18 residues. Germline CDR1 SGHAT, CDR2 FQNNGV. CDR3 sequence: CASSLDRLLGGPNSPLHF. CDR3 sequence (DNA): TGTGCCAGCAGCTTAGATCGGTTGTTGGGAGGGCCCAATTCACCCCTCCACTTT.

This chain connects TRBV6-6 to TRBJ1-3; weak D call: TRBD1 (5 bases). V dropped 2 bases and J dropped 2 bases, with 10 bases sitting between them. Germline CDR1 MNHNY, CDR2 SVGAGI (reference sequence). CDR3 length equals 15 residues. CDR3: CASSYKGRAGNTIYF. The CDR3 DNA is TGTGCCAGCAGTTACAAGGGGCGGGCTGGAAACACCATATATTTT.

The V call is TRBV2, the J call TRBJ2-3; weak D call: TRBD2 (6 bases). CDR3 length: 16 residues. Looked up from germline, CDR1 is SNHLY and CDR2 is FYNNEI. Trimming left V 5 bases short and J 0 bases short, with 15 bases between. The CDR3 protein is CASSLPGDTSTDTQYF. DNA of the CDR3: TGTGCCAGCAGTCTACCGGGGGATACTAGCACAGATACGCAGTATTTT.

CDR3 bases: TGTGCCAGCAGTACTACAGGGACTGGAAACACCATATATTTT. Translating it yields CASSTTGTGNTIYF. The chain uses TRBV6-6 and TRBJ1-3; maybe TRBD1 (6 bases). From germline, CDR1 is MNHNY and CDR2 SVGAGI (reference sequence). V was shortened by 5 bases and J by 2 bases, with 10 bases between the two germline ends. This CDR3 is 14 amino acids long.

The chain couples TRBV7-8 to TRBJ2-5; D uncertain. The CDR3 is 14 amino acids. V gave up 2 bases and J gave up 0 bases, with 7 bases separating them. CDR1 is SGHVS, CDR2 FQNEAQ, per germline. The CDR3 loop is CASSLMADQETQYF. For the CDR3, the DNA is TGTGCCAGCAGCTTAATGGCCGACCAAGAGACCCAGTACTTC.

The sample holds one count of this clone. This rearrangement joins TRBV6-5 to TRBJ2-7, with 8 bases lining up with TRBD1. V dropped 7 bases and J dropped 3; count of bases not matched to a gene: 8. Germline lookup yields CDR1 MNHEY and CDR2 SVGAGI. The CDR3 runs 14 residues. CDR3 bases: TGTGCCAGCAAATCGGACAGGGACTTCTACGAGCAGTACTTC. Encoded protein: CASKSDRDFYEQYF.

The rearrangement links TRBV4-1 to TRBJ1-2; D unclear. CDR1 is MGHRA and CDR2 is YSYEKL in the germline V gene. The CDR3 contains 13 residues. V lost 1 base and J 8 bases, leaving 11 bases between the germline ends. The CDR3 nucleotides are TGCGCCAGCAGCCAAGTATCGGGTCCCGGCTACACCTTC. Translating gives CASSQVSGPGYTF.

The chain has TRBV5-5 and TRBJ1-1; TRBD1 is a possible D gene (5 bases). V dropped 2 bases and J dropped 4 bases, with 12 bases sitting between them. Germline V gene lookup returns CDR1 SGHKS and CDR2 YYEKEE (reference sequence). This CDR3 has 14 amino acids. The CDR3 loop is CASSFSGFATEAFF. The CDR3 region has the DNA TGTGCCAGCAGCTTTTCAGGGTTTGCCACTGAAGCTTTCTTT.

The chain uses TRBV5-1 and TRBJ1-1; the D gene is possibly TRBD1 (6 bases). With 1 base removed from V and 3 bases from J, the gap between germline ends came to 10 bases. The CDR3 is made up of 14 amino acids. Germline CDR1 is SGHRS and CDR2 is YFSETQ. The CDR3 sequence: CASSLWGRDTEAFF. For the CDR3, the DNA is TGCGCCAGCAGCTTGTGGGGGCGAGACACTGAAGCTTTCTTT.

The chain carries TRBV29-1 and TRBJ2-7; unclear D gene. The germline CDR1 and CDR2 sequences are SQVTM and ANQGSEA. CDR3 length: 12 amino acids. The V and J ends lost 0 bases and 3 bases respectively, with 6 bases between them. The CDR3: CSVEDGIYEQYF. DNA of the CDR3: TGCAGCGTTGAAGATGGGATCTACGAGCAGTACTTC.

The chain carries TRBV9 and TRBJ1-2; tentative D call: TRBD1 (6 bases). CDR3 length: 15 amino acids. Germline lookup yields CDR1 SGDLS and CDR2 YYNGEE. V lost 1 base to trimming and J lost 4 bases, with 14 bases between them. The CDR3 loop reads CASSVLSQGIYGYTF. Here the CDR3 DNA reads TGTGCCAGCAGCGTACTCAGTCAGGGGATCTATGGCTACACCTTC.